The clone carrying this T cell receptor beta chain was observed a few times. The target antigen is unknown. Mismatch with germline at one junction end may stem from a read error. TCRdb redid the clone calls on the PCR reads using MiXCR. The repertoire holds around 42,000 clones, 9.5% to 13% seen once, with approximately 8.7% in the top ten. Nobody among the patients had been given any treatment before thyroid surgery. The sample comes from a study of metastatic and nonmetastatic thyroid tumors. The CDR3 is 15 amino acids. CDR1 and CDR2 from the germline V gene are MNHEY and SVGEGT. Overall study results and limits: For both blood and tumor, malignant thyroid tumors reportedly showed significantly higher TCR beta diversity than benign nodules did.

The sequenced material came from blood. The rearrangement joins TRBV6-2 or TRBV6-3 to TRBJ2-3, with 7 positions matching TRBD2. This TCR was sampled from a male donor with papillary thyroid cancer or a benign thyroid nodule (not recorded which). Some clones in this sample may be carry-over from other donors' samples. CDR3 protein: CASQRGGSSTGTQYF. The CDR3 nucleotides read TGTGCCAGCCAGAGGGGAGGGTCCTCCACAGGTACGCAGTATTTT.